The following is a T cell receptor beta chain sequence with its context. The antigen is not known. The record originates from a study of Graves' ophthalmopathy and Graves' hyperthyroidism. CDR1 and CDR2 from the germline V gene are MNHEY and SVGAGI. There are 14 residues in the CDR3. The V and J ends lost 6 bases and 5 bases, in that order; junction bases with no gene match: 4. The study, taken as a whole, reports: Blood was where most expanded thyroid clonotypes above 0.001 frequency also turned up.

Other autoimmune diseases, uncontrolled infections, pregnancy and lactation each led to patient exclusion. The TCR beta CDR3 regions underwent amplification from RNA transcripts. Second-round multiplex PCR followed a first-round RT-PCR using HTBI primers. TCRdb reprocessed the multiplex PCR reads via MiXCR and lists one record per CDR3 protein. Of about 14,000 distinct CDR3 sequences in the sample, 50% were seen once. Sequencing was done on a sample of peripheral blood. The chain combines TRBV6-5 with TRBJ1-6, with 7 bases fitting TRBD1. This sequence was found in a woman aged 25 to 45 with Graves' ophthalmopathy. The CDR3 loop is CASRQTGHNSPLHF. In DNA form, the CDR3 reads TGTGCCAGCAGGCAGACAGGGCATAATTCACCCCTCCACTTT.